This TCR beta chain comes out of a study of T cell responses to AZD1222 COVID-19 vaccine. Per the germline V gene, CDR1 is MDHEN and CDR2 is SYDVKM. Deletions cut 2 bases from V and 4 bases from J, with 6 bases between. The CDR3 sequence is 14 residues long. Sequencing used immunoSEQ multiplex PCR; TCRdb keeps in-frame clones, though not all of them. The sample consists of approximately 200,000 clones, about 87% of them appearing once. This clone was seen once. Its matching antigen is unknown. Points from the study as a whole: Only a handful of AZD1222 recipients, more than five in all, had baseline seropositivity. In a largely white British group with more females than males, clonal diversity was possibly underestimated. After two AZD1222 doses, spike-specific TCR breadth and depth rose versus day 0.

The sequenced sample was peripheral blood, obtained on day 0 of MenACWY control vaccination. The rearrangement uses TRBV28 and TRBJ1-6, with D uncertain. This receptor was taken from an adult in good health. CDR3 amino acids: CASSLRAYNSPLHF. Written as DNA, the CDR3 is TGTGCCAGCAGTTTACGGGCTTATAATTCACCCCTCCACTTT.